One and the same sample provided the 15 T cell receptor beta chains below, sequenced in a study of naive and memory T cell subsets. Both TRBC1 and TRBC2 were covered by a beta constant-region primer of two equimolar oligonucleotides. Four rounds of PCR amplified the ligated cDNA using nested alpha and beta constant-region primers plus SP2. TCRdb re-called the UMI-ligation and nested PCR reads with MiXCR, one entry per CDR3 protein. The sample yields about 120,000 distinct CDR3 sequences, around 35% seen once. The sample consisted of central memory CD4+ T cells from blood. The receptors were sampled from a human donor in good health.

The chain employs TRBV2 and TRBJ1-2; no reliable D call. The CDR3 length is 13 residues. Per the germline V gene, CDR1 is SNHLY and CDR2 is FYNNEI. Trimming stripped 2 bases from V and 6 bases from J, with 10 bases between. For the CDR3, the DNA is TGTGCCAGCAGTGAATGGCCCCTAGATGGCTACACCTTC. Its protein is CASSEWPLDGYTF.

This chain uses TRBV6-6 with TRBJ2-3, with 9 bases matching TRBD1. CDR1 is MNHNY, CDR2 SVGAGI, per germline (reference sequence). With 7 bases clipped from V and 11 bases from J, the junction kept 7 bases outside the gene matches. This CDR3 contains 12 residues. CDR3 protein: CASINRGQKQYF. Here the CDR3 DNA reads TGTGCCAGCATTAACAGGGGGCAGAAGCAGTATTTT.

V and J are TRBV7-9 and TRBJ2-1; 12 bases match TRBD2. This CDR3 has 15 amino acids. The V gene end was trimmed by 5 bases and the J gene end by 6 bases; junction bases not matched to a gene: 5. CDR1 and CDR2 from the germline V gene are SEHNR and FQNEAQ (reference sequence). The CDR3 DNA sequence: TGTGCCAGCAGCCCGTCGGGACTAGCGGGCAATGAGCAGTTCTTC. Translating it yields CASSPSGLAGNEQFF.

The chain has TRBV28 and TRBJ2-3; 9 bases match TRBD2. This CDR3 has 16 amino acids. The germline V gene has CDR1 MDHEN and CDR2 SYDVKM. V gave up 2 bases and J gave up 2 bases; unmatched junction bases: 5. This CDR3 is CASSLVGGRATDTQYF. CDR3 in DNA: TGTGCCAGCAGTTTAGTTGGCGGGAGGGCCACAGATACGCAGTATTTT.

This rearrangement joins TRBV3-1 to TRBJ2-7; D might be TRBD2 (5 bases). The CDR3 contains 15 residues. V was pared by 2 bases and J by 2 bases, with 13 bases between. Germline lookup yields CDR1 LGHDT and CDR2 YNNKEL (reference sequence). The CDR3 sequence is CASSQLRRVPYEQYF. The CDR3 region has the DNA TGTGCCAGCAGCCAACTACGGCGGGTACCCTACGAGCAGTACTTC.

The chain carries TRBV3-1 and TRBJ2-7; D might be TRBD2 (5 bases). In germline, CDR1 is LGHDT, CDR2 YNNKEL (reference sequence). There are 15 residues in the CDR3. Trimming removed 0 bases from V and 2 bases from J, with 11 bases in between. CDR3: CASSQEGLGAYEQYF. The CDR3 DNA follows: TGTGCCAGCAGCCAAGAAGGACTTGGAGCCTACGAGCAGTACTTC.

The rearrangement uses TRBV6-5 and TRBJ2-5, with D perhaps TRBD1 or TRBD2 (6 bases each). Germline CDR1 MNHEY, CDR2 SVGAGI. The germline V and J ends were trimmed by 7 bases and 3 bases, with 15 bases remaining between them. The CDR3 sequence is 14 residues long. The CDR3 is CASKGGLAKETQYF. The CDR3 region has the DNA TGTGCCAGCAAGGGGGGATTGGCCAAAGAGACCCAGTACTTC.

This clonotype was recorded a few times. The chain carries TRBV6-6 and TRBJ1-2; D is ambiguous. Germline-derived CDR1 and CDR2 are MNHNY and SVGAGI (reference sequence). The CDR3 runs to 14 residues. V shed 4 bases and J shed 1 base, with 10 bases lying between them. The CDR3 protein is CASSSTGSNYGYTF. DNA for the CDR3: TGTGCCAGCAGTTCGACTGGCAGTAACTATGGCTACACCTTC.

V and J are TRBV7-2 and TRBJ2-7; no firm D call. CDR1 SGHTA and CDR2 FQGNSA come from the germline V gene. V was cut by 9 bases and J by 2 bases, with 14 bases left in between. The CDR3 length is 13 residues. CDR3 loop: CASQSGNTYEQYF. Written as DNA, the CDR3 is TGTGCCAGTCAGAGTGGGAACACCTACGAGCAGTACTTC. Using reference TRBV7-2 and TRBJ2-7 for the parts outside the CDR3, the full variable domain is GAGVSQSPSNKVTEKGKDVELRCDPISGHTALYWYRQSLGQGLEFLIYFQGNSAPDKSGLPSDRFSAERTGGSVSTLTIQRTQQEDSAVYLCASQSGNTYEQYFGPGTRLTVT.

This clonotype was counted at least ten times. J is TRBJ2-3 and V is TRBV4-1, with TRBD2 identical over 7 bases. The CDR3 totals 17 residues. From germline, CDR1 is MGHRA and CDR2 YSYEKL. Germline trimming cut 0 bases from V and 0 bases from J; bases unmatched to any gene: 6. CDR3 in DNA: TGCGCCAGCAGCCAAGAAAGATTTAGCGGGAGCACAGATACGCAGTATTTT. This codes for CASSQERFSGSTDTQYF.

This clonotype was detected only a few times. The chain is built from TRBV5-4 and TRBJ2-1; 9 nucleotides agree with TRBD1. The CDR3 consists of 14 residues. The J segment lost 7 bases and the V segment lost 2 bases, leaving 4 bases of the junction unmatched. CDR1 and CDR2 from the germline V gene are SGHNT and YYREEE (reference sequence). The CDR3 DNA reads TGTGCCAGCAGCTTCAAGGACAGGGGTAATGAGCAGTTCTTC. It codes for CASSFKDRGNEQFF.

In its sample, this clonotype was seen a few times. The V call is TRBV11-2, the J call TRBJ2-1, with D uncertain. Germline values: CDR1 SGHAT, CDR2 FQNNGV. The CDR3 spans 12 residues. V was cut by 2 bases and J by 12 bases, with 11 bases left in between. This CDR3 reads CASSLSDRGQFF. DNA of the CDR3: TGTGCCAGCAGCTTATCCGACCGTGGGCAGTTCTTC. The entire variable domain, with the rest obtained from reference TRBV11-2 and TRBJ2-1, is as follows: EAGVAQSPRYKIIEKRQSVAFWCNPISGHATLYWYQQILGQGPKLLIQFQNNGVVDDSQLPKDRFSAERLKGVDSTLKIQPAKLEDSAVYLCASSLSDRGQFFGPGTRLTVL.

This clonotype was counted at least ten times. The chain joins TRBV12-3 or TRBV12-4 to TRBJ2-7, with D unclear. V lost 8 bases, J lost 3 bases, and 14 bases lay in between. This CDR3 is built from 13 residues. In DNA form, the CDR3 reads TGTGCCAGCTCCCTCGGCCAGAACTACGAGCAGTACTTC. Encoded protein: CASSLGQNYEQYF.

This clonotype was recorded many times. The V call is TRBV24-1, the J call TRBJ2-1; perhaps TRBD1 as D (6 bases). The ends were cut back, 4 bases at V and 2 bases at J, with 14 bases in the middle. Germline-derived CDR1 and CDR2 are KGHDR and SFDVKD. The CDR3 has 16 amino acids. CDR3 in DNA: TGTGCCACCAGTGACAGGACAGCGAATACCTACAATGAGCAGTTCTTC. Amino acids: CATSDRTANTYNEQFF.

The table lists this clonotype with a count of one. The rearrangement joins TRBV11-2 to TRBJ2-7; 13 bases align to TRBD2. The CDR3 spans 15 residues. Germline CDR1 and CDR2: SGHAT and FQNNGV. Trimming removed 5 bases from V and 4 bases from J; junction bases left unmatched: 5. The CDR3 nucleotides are TGTGCCAGCAGCGAAACTAGCGGGAGGGCTTACGAGCAGTACTTC. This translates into CASSETSGRAYEQYF.